The rows below give T cell receptor beta chains drawn from one sample of a study of type 1 regulatory T cells. Which antigens these TCRs recognize remains unknown. TCRdb passed the reads through MiXCR, listing each CDR3 protein once. The data contain about 42,000 distinct CDR3 sequences, 12% of them singletons. Source material: cultured non-Tr1 T cells, either the whole culture or a sorted T cell fraction (not recorded which). These TCRs come from a human donor in good health. Both conserved end residues are part of each CDR3. The order of the fields is clone size, J gene, D gene, V gene, CDR3 protein. A D gene is named only where the DNA matches it firmly. Expanded clones get a size class; other rows say once, few or many, or leave the size out.

clone size: -; J gene: TRBJ2-2; D gene: TRBD2; V gene: TRBV5-1; CDR3 protein: CASNLARLAGGPGTGELFF
clone size: few; J gene: TRBJ2-3; D gene: TRBD2; V gene: TRBV5-1; CDR3 protein: CASSSLAGTTDTQYF
clone size: many; J gene: TRBJ2-7; D gene: -; V gene: TRBV7-9; CDR3 protein: CASSSLGTYYEQYF
clone size: many; J gene: TRBJ2-1; D gene: -; V gene: TRBV5-1; CDR3 protein: CASRQGFAYNEQFF
clone size: many; J gene: TRBJ1-2; D gene: TRBD1; V gene: TRBV6-1; CDR3 protein: CASSVDRVGNYGYTF
clone size: few; J gene: TRBJ2-3; D gene: TRBD2; V gene: TRBV7-8; CDR3 protein: CASSFQRGDTDTQYF
clone size: many; J gene: TRBJ2-1; D gene: TRBD2; V gene: TRBV29-1; CDR3 protein: CSVGVAGGPDEQFF
clone size: -; J gene: TRBJ2-1; D gene: -; V gene: TRBV6-6; CDR3 protein: CAHPEDSSFYICSVLGEVAKTQYF
clone size: many; J gene: TRBJ2-5; D gene: -; V gene: TRBV10-3; CDR3 protein: CAISESNGETQYF
clone size: few; J gene: TRBJ1-2; D gene: -; V gene: TRBV20-1; CDR3 protein: CSARGGLGYGYTF
clone size: many; J gene: TRBJ2-5; D gene: -; V gene: TRBV11-3; CDR3 protein: CASSRRIQETQYF
clone size: -; J gene: TRBJ2-3; D gene: -; V gene: TRBV6-1; CDR3 protein: CASSVSATTDTQYF
clone size: -; J gene: TRBJ2-2; D gene: -; V gene: TRBV6-2/TRBV6-3; CDR3 protein: CASRLIRGTGELFF
clone size: many; J gene: TRBJ1-4; D gene: -; V gene: TRBV20-1; CDR3 protein: CSARVGVAEKLFF
clone size: many; J gene: TRBJ2-7; D gene: -; V gene: TRBV3-1; CDR3 protein: CASSPSPGREQYF
clone size: -; J gene: TRBJ2-1; D gene: -; V gene: TRBV20-1; CDR3 protein: CSARGRRSLIEQFF
clone size: -; J gene: TRBJ1-3; D gene: -; V gene: TRBV12-3/TRBV12-4; CDR3 protein: CASSFWANTIYF
clone size: many; J gene: TRBJ1-1; D gene: TRBD1; V gene: TRBV12-3/TRBV12-4; CDR3 protein: CASRNQGAEAFF
clone size: many; J gene: TRBJ2-3; D gene: -; V gene: TRBV4-3; CDR3 protein: CASSQDSGGADTQYF
clone size: many; J gene: TRBJ1-5; D gene: -; V gene: TRBV5-5; CDR3 protein: CASSSGVSNQPQHF
clone size: few; J gene: TRBJ2-7; D gene: -; V gene: TRBV7-2; CDR3 protein: CASSLVGPSPSYEQYF
clone size: -; J gene: TRBJ1-1; D gene: -; V gene: TRBV5-1; CDR3 protein: CASGYGGANTEAFF
clone size: few; J gene: TRBJ2-3; D gene: TRBD1; V gene: TRBV7-2; CDR3 protein: CASSLGQGDTQYF
clone size: many; J gene: TRBJ2-5; D gene: -; V gene: TRBV20-1; CDR3 protein: CSGTGTNQETQYF
clone size: medium-sized; J gene: TRBJ1-3; D gene: -; V gene: TRBV20-1; CDR3 protein: CSARWAASGNTIYF
clone size: many; J gene: TRBJ2-3; D gene: TRBD2; V gene: TRBV20-1; CDR3 protein: CVGTSNADTQYF
clone size: many; J gene: TRBJ2-1; D gene: -; V gene: TRBV7-3; CDR3 protein: CASSPTRVAYNEQFF
clone size: many; J gene: TRBJ2-7; D gene: TRBD2; V gene: TRBV29-1; CDR3 protein: CSVAQSGGSYEQYF
clone size: few; J gene: TRBJ2-4; D gene: -; V gene: TRBV15; CDR3 protein: CATSRVAANERIQYF
clone size: -; J gene: TRBJ1-2; D gene: TRBD1; V gene: TRBV15; CDR3 protein: CATNRDRGRLEGYTF
clone size: -; J gene: TRBJ2-1; D gene: -; V gene: TRBV7-6; CDR3 protein: CASSLTFRDEQFF
clone size: medium-sized; J gene: TRBJ1-6; D gene: -; V gene: TRBV7-6; CDR3 protein: CASSLGASSPLHF
clone size: many; J gene: TRBJ1-2; D gene: -; V gene: TRBV12-3/TRBV12-4; CDR3 protein: CASSRDGRLGYTF
clone size: many; J gene: TRBJ2-3; D gene: -; V gene: TRBV15; CDR3 protein: CATSREGSAPTDTQYF
clone size: -; J gene: TRBJ2-3; D gene: -; V gene: TRBV20-1; CDR3 protein: CSARDQASTDTQYF
clone size: few; J gene: TRBJ2-7; D gene: TRBD2; V gene: TRBV3-1; CDR3 protein: CASSLNSGRGREQYF
clone size: many; J gene: TRBJ2-3; D gene: -; V gene: TRBV20-1; CDR3 protein: CSAGGGSGPGDTQYF
clone size: -; J gene: TRBJ1-1; D gene: -; V gene: TRBV20-1; CDR3 protein: CSARGGGDTEAFF
clone size: -; J gene: TRBJ2-7; D gene: TRBD1; V gene: TRBV7-2; CDR3 protein: CASSPSGTAYEQYF
clone size: -; J gene: TRBJ1-6; D gene: -; V gene: TRBV20-1; CDR3 protein: CSARATRTVNSPLHF
clone size: few; J gene: TRBJ1-5; D gene: TRBD1; V gene: TRBV12-3/TRBV12-4; CDR3 protein: CASSPGTGDQPQHF
clone size: many; J gene: TRBJ2-5; D gene: -; V gene: TRBV7-2; CDR3 protein: CASTNRGGETQYF
clone size: -; J gene: TRBJ2-7; D gene: TRBD2; V gene: TRBV2; CDR3 protein: CASSFAGGEQYF
clone size: many; J gene: TRBJ2-1; D gene: -; V gene: TRBV18; CDR3 protein: CASSGQQDGNEQFF
clone size: -; J gene: TRBJ2-7; D gene: -; V gene: TRBV19; CDR3 protein: CASSMGGNEQYF
clone size: -; J gene: TRBJ2-7; D gene: -; V gene: TRBV30; CDR3 protein: CAWSMGIEQYF
clone size: many; J gene: TRBJ1-2; D gene: -; V gene: TRBV5-1; CDR3 protein: CASSLDRDGYTF
clone size: few; J gene: TRBJ2-1; D gene: TRBD2; V gene: TRBV27; CDR3 protein: CASSLATSGNRLFF
clone size: many; J gene: TRBJ2-1; D gene: TRBD2; V gene: TRBV20-1; CDR3 protein: CSAREGLAGYDEQFF
clone size: many; J gene: TRBJ1-1; D gene: TRBD1; V gene: TRBV5-1; CDR3 protein: CASSLGTGHTEAFF
clone size: -; J gene: TRBJ2-3; D gene: TRBD2; V gene: TRBV7-3; CDR3 protein: CASSPQGLAGPSTDTQYF
clone size: few; J gene: TRBJ2-5; D gene: -; V gene: TRBV27; CDR3 protein: CASSPMYQETQYF
clone size: many; J gene: TRBJ1-1; D gene: -; V gene: TRBV5-6; CDR3 protein: CASSTTAEAFF
clone size: many; J gene: TRBJ2-5; D gene: -; V gene: TRBV3-1; CDR3 protein: CASSQETQYF
clone size: many; J gene: TRBJ2-6; D gene: TRBD2; V gene: TRBV20-1; CDR3 protein: CSARGPSIAGLPLSGANVLTF
clone size: many; J gene: TRBJ1-2; D gene: -; V gene: TRBV5-5; CDR3 protein: CASSLVGYGYTF
clone size: few; J gene: TRBJ2-1; D gene: TRBD1; V gene: TRBV6-1; CDR3 protein: CASGGIRQGALNEQFF
clone size: -; J gene: TRBJ2-1; D gene: -; V gene: TRBV15; CDR3 protein: CATRLVAASEQFF
clone size: many; J gene: TRBJ1-3; D gene: -; V gene: TRBV6-5; CDR3 protein: CASSYAPQGRTGNTIYF
clone size: few; J gene: TRBJ2-1; D gene: -; V gene: TRBV7-2; CDR3 protein: CASSSLLGNEQFF